Here is one T cell receptor (beta chain) with its context. This entry belongs to a study of blood T cell repertoires in COVID-19. For the study at large: T cells, B-cell-depleted T cells, or PBMCs provided the cDNA or gDNA that served as material.

The protocol was immunoSEQ multiplex PCR, while the TCRdb copy is restricted to in-frame clones and leaves out a portion. The profile shows around 340,000 clones, 83% of them singletons. Trimming removed 6 bases at V and 5 bases at J, with 7 bases between. Germline V CDR1 and CDR2: MNHEY, SVGAGI. CDR3 length equals 12 residues. The V and J genes are TRBV6-5 and TRBJ1-4; D is unclear. The TCR originated in a man aged 30 to 39 with active or convalescent COVID-19. Sequenced: peripheral blood. This CDR3 reads CASSDTNEKLFF. As DNA, the CDR3 is TGTGCCAGCAGCGACACAAATGAAAAACTGTTTTTT.